Here is one T cell receptor beta chain with its context. The junction shows a germline mismatch at one end, possibly a read error. Primers: 60 Vbeta forward and 13 Jbeta reverse. TCRdb's table, derived via immunoSEQ multiplex PCR, lists solely in-frame clones and lacks some. The repertoire holds 100,000 to 150,000 clones, with around 80% as singletons. This specimen comes from a study of cytomegalovirus exposure and HLA in healthy donors. The CDR3 is 14 residues long. The sequence was obtained from a young man in good health and CMV-seronegative. This rearrangement joins TRBV5-7 to TRBJ1-1; no firm D call. TRBV5-7 belongs to the ORF category, with a function that is uncertain. Sequencing input: PBMCs. The CDR3 nucleotides read TGTGCCAGCAGTTTGGACGGGGTGAACACTGAAGCTTTCTTT. Translation gives CASSLDGVNTEAFF.